The sequence of this T cell receptor (beta chain) was determined in a study of T-cell reconstitution after alpha-beta-depleted transplantation in children. It was with unique molecular identifiers that the TCRbeta library was prepared. TCRdb analysed the PCR reads with MiXCR anew, one entry per CDR3 protein. Of 350,000 to 400,000 distinct CDR3 sequences detected, about 20% appear once; the ten largest clones hold 3% to 4.5%. CDR3 length: 16 residues. V dropped 3 bases and J dropped 0 bases, with 14 bases sitting between them. There are a few counts of this clonotype. The sequence derives from a human donor who donated a stem cell graft to a child with acute myeloid leukemia. The chain has TRBV12-3 or TRBV12-4 and TRBJ1-1, with D perhaps TRBD1 (5 bases). The sample consisted of PBMCs from the stem cell graft donor, taken from the stem cell graft. For the CDR3, the DNA is TGTGCCAGCAGTTTTTGGGACGGGGGTATGAACACTGAAGCTTTCTTT. Its protein product is CASSFWDGGMNTEAFF.